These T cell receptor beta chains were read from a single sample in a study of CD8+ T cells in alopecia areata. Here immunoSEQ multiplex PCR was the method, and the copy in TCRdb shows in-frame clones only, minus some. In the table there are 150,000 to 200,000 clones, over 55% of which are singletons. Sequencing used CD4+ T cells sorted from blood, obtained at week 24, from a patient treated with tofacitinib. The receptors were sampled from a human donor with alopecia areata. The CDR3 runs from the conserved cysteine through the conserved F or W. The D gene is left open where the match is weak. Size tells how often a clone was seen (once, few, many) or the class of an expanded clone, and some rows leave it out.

CDR3 DNA: TGCGCCAGCAGCCCGGATCTAGCGGGGAGTGGAGAGACCCAGTACTTC; CDR3 protein: CASSPDLAGSGETQYF; J gene: TRBJ2-5; V gene: TRBV5-1; D gene: TRBD2; clone size: -
CDR3 DNA: TGCGCCAGCAGCTTTGGACAGGGAGTAGATGAGCAGTTCTTC; CDR3 protein: CASSFGQGVDEQFF; J gene: TRBJ2-1; V gene: TRBV5-1; D gene: TRBD1; clone size: -
CDR3 DNA: TGTGCCAGCAGCTTAGAGGGCAGCTCCCATGAGCAGTTCTTC; CDR3 protein: CASSLEGSSHEQFF; J gene: TRBJ2-1; V gene: TRBV7-2; D gene: -; clone size: -
CDR3 DNA: TGTGCCAGCAGCTTAGTTCCCGGACACGGACAAGAGACCCAGTACTTC; CDR3 protein: CASSLVPGHGQETQYF; J gene: TRBJ2-5; V gene: TRBV7-8; D gene: -; clone size: -
CDR3 DNA: TGCGCCAGCAGCCCGACTTACAGGGCTCACACGGGAGATACGCAGTATTTT; CDR3 protein: CASSPTYRAHTGDTQYF; J gene: TRBJ2-3; V gene: TRBV4-3; D gene: -; clone size: few
CDR3 DNA: TGTGCCACCAGCAGAGAAGGGACGGAGACCCAGTACTTC; CDR3 protein: CATSREGTETQYF; J gene: TRBJ2-5; V gene: TRBV15; D gene: -; clone size: few
CDR3 DNA: TGTGCCAGCAGCCCGGGAGACAGGGCGCACGAGCAGTACTTC; CDR3 protein: CASSPGDRAHEQYF; J gene: TRBJ2-7; V gene: TRBV5-4; D gene: -; clone size: -
CDR3 DNA: TGTGCCAGCACCCCCCCCCTGGGATCAGCTAACTATGGCTACACCTTC; CDR3 protein: CASTPPLGSANYGYTF; J gene: TRBJ1-2; V gene: TRBV9; D gene: -; clone size: -
CDR3 DNA: TGTGCCAGCAGGGACAGCCACAATCAGCCCCAGCATTTT; CDR3 protein: CASRDSHNQPQHF; J gene: TRBJ1-5; V gene: TRBV6-5; D gene: -; clone size: -
CDR3 DNA: TGTGCCAGCAGCGCTCTAGCGGGCAATGAGCAGTTCTTC; CDR3 protein: CASSALAGNEQFF; J gene: TRBJ2-1; V gene: TRBV7-2; D gene: TRBD2; clone size: -
CDR3 DNA: TGTGCCATCAGTGGACCACAGGGGGGCAATGAAGCTTTCTTT; CDR3 protein: CAISGPQGGNEAFF; J gene: TRBJ1-1; V gene: TRBV6-1; D gene: TRBD1; clone size: few
CDR3 DNA: TGTGCCTGGAGTGTACGGAGGACAGGCCTGGAGACCCAGTACTTC; CDR3 protein: CAWSVRRTGLETQYF; J gene: TRBJ2-5; V gene: TRBV30; D gene: TRBD1; clone size: -
CDR3 DNA: TGTGCCAGCACCGCTCGACAGGGGAACACTGAAGCTTTCTTT; CDR3 protein: CASTARQGNTEAFF; J gene: TRBJ1-1; V gene: TRBV25-1; D gene: TRBD1; clone size: -
CDR3 DNA: TGCAGCGCCCAAAAGGACAGGTCTCTGGATACGCAGTATTTT; CDR3 protein: CSAQKDRSLDTQYF; J gene: TRBJ2-3; V gene: TRBV29-1; D gene: TRBD1; clone size: -
CDR3 DNA: TGCAGCGTTCTTAAGAAGACTGAAGCTTTCTTT; CDR3 protein: CSVLKKTEAFF; J gene: TRBJ1-1; V gene: TRBV29-1; D gene: -; clone size: -
CDR3 DNA: TGTGCCAGCAGCTTAAGGGGGTCTAGCACAGATACGCAGTATTTT; CDR3 protein: CASSLRGSSTDTQYF; J gene: TRBJ2-3; V gene: TRBV7-6; D gene: -; clone size: -
CDR3 DNA: TGCAGCGTTGTATCGGGACTGGGCCTCTATGGCTACACCTTC; CDR3 protein: CSVVSGLGLYGYTF; J gene: TRBJ1-2; V gene: TRBV29-1; D gene: -; clone size: few
CDR3 DNA: TGTGCCAGCAGTCCACAGTCCAAGATTGGAGGTGAGCAGTTCTTC; CDR3 protein: CASSPQSKIGGEQFF; J gene: TRBJ2-1; V gene: TRBV6-5; D gene: -; clone size: -
CDR3 DNA: TGTGCCAGCAGTCCTCCCCGGACAGAAACAAATTCACCCCTCCACTTT; CDR3 protein: CASSPPRTETNSPLHF; J gene: TRBJ1-6; V gene: TRBV6-6; D gene: -; clone size: -
CDR3 DNA: TGTGCCAGCAGCCGGGGTGTGAGGGTAGATAACAATGAGCAGTTCTTC; CDR3 protein: CASSRGVRVDNNEQFF; J gene: TRBJ2-1; V gene: TRBV11-3; D gene: -; clone size: -